The T cell receptor beta chain under discussion was sequenced for a study of T cell repertoires in cytomegalovirus infection. The overall study: Indications came from public TCR beta signatures; they pointed to CMV infection and to a matching HLA type.

TCRdb processed the reads anew with MiXCR; each CDR3 protein has one entry. The table has approximately 400,000 distinct CDR3 sequences, roughly 30% seen once; the top ten hold approximately 15%. Points on this clonotype: Its antigen is as yet unknown.

Overall study results and limits: CMV carriers with the relevant HLA were identified by cumulative public TCR beta family frequency.

Germline V lookup: CDR1 SQVTM, CDR2 ANQGSEA. Trimming stripped 4 bases from V and 7 bases from J, with 8 bases between. CDR3 size: 11 residues. The specimen sequenced was PBMCs. The chain is built from TRBV29-1 and TRBJ2-1; D unresolved. The receptor comes from a human donor in good health (CMV status not recorded). Some clones in this sample may be carry-over from other donors' samples. The CDR3 sequence: CSVAPTNEQFF. Here the CDR3 DNA reads TGCAGCGTTGCCCCGACGAATGAGCAGTTCTTC.